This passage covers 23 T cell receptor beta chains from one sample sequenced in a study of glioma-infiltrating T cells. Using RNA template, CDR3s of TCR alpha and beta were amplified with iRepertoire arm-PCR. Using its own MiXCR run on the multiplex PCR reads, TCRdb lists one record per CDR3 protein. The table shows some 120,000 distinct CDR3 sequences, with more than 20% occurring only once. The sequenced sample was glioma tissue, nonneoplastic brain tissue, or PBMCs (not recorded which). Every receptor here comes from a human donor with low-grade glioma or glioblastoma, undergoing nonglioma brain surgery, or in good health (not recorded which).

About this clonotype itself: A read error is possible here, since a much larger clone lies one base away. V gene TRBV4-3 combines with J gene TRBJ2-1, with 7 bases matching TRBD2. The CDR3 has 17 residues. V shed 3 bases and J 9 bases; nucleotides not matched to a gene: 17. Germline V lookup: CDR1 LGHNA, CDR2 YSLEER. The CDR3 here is CASSQEHGLEGGFEQFF. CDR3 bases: TGCGCCAGCAGCCAGGAACACGGACTAGAGGGAGGGTTTGAGCAGTTCTTC.

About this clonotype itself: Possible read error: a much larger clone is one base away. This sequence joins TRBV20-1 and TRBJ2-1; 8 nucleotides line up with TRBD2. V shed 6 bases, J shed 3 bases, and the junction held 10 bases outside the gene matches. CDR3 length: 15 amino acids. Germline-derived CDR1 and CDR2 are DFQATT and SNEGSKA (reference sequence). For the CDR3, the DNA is TGCAGTGCCACACCCCACACTAGCGGCTACAATGAGCAGTTCTTC. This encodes CSATPHTSGYNEQFF.

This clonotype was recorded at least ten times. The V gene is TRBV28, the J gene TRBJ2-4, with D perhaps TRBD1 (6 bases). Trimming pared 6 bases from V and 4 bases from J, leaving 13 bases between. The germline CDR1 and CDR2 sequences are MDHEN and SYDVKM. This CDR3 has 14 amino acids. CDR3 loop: CASSPVDRKNIQYF. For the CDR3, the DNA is TGTGCCAGCAGCCCGGTAGACAGGAAAAACATTCAGTACTTC.

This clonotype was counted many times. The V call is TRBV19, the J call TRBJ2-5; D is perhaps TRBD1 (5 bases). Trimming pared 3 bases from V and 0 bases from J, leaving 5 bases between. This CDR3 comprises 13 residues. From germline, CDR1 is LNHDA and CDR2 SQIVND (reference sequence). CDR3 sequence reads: CASSIRDQETQYF. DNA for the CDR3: TGTGCCAGTAGTATCAGGGACCAAGAGACCCAGTACTTC.

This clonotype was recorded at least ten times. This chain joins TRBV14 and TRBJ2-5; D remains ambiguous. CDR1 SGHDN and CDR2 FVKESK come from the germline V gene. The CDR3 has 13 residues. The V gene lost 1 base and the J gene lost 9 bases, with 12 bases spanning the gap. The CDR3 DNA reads TGTGCCAGCAGCCAAGTTCCAGCGACGTCCCAGTACTTC. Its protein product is CASSQVPATSQYF.

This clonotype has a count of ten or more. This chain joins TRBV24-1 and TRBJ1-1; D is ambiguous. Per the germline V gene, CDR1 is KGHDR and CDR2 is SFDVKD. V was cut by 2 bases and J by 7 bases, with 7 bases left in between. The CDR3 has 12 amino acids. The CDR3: CATSDSRDEAFF. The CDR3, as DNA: TGTGCCACCAGTGATTCACGTGATGAAGCTTTCTTT.

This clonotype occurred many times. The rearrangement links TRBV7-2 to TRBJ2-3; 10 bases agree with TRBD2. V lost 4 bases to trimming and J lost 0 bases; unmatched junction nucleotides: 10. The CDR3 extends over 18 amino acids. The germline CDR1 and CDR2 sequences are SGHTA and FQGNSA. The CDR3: CASSSITSGIWSTDTQYF. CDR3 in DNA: TGTGCCAGCAGCTCTATCACTAGCGGGATTTGGAGCACAGATACGCAGTATTTT.

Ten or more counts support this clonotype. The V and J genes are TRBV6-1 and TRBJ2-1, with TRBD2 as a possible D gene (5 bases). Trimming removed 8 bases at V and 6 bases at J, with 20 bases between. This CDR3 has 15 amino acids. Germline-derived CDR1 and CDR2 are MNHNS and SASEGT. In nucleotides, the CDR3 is TGTGCCAGCTCCTTTCGTCCCTTTACTAGCAATGAGCAGTTCTTC. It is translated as CASSFRPFTSNEQFF.

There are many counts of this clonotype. The CDR3, as DNA: TGTGCCAGCAGCCAAGATGGAATAAGCGGGAGTGCTGAAGTGGACACGCAGTATTTT. Translating gives CASSQDGISGSAEVDTQYF. The rearrangement joins TRBV3-1 to TRBJ2-3; 8 positions agree with TRBD2. The CDR3 covers 19 residues. Germline V CDR1 and CDR2: LGHDT, YNNKEL (reference sequence). The V and J ends lost 0 bases and 9 bases, in that order; junction bases with no gene match: 20.

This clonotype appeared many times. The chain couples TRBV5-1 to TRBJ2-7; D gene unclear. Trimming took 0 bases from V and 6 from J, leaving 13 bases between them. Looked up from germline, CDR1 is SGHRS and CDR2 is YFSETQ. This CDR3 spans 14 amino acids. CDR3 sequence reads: CASSLARTDAEQYF. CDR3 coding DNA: TGCGCCAGCAGCTTGGCCCGGACGGACGCCGAGCAGTACTTC.

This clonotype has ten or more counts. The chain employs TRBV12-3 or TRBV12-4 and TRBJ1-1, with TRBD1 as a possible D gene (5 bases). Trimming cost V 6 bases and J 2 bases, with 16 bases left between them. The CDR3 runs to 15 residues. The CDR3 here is CASSLLGQGNTEAFF. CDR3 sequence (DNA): TGTGCCAGCAGCCTGCTAGGGCAGGGCAACACTGAAGCTTTCTTT.

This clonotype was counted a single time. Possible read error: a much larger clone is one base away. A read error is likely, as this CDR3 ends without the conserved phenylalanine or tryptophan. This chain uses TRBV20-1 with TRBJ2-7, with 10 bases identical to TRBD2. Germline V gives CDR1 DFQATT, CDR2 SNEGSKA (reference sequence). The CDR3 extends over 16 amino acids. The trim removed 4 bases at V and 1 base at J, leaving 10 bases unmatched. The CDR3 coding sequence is TGCAGTGCTACCGCTTTTACTAGCGGGGATTCCTACGAGCAGTACTTA. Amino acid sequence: CSATAFTSGDSYEQYL.

The CDR3 DNA follows: TGTGCCAGCAGCGTAAAGTCGGGGACGGCTGAAGCTTTCTTT. Amino acids: CASSVKSGTAEAFF. The genes are TRBV9 and TRBJ1-1; D possibly corresponds to TRBD1 (5 bases). The CDR3 has 14 amino acids. Germline V gene data show CDR1 as SGDLS and CDR2 as YYNGEE. V dropped 1 base and J dropped 6 bases, with 13 bases sitting between them. Full variable domain (rest looked up from reference TRBV9 and TRBJ1-1): DSGVTQTPKHLITATGQRVTLRCSPRSGDLSVYWYQQSLDQGLQFLIQYYNGEERAKGNILERFSAQQFPDLHSELNLSSLELGDSALYFCASSVKSGTAEAFFGQGTRLTVV.

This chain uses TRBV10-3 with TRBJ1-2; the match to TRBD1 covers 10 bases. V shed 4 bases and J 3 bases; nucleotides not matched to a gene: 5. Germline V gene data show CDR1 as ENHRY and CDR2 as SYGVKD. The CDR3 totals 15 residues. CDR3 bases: TGTGCCATCAGTGGAGGGGACAGGGGATACTATGGCTACACCTTC. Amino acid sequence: CAISGGDRGYYGYTF.

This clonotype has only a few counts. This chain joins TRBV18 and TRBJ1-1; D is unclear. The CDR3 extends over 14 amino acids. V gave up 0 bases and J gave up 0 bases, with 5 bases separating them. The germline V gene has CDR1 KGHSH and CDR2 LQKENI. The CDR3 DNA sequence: TGTGCCAGCTCACCACCGTCGGTGAACACTGAAGCTTTCTTT. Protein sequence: CASSPPSVNTEAFF.

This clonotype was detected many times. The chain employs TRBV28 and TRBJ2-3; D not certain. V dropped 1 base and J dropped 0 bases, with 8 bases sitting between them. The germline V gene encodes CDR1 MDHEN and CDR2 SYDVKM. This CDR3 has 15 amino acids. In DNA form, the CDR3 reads TGTGCCAGCAGTTTATTCGGTTCTAGCACAGATACGCAGTATTTT. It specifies CASSLFGSSTDTQYF.

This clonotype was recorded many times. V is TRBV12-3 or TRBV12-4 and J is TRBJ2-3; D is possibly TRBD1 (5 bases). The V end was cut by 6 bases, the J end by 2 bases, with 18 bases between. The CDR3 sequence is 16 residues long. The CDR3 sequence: CASSLTPDTYTDTQYF. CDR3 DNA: TGTGCCAGCAGCCTAACACCGGACACCTACACAGATACGCAGTATTTT.

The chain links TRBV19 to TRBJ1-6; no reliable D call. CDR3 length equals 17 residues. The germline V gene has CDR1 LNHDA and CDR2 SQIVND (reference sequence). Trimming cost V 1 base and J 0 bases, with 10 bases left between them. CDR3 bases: TGTGCCAGTAGTATAGGACTTCTAAGCTCCTATAATTCACCCCTCCACTTT. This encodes CASSIGLLSSYNSPLHF.

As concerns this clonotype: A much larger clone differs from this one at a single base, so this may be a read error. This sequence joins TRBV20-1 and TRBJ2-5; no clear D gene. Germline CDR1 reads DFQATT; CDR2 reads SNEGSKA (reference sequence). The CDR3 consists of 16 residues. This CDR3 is CSASPLTSSDQEAQYF. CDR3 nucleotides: TGCAGTGCTAGTCCCCTGACTTCGTCGGACCAAGAGGCCCAGTACTTC.

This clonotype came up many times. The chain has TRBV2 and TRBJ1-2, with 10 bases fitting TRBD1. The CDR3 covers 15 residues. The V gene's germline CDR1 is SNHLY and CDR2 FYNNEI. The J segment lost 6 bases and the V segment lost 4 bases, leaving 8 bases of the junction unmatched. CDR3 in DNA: TGTGCCAGCAGTGTTCCCGACAGGGGGCGAAATGGCTACACCTTC. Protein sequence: CASSVPDRGRNGYTF.

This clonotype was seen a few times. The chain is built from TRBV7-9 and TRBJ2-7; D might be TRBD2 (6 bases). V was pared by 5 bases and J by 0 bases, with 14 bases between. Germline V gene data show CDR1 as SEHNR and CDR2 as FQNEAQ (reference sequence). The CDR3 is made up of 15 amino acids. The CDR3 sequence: CASSLRTGDSYEQYF. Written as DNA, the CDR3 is TGTGCCAGCAGCCTTCGGACGGGGGACTCCTACGAGCAGTACTTC.

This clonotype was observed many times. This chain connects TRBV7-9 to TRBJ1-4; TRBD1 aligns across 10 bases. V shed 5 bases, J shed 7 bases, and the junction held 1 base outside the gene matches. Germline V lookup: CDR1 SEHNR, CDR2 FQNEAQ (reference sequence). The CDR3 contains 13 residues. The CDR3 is CASSRQGAEKLFF. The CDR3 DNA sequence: TGTGCCAGCAGCAGACAGGGGGCTGAAAAACTGTTTTTT.

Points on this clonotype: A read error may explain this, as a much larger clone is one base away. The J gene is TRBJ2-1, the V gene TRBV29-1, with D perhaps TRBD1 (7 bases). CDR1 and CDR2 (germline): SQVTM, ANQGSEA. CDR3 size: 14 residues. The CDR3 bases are TGCAGCGCACGGACAGGAGGGGGTATTGATGAGAAGTTCTTC. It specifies CSARTGGGIDEKFF.